This paragraph covers one T cell receptor (beta chain) sequence. The specificity of this receptor is unknown. Within one base of it there is no much larger clone, and no base qualities were kept. Libraries came from the immunoSEQ multiplex PCR assay. Turning to the authors' computational methods: TCR V beta family usage frequencies were compared across the sorted blood, dermal and epidermal CD8+ T cell populations. TCRdb limited this immuneACCESS table to in-frame rearrangements with V and J called. A share of clones is missing; checked studies link under half to unresolved V genes, and the rest is unexplained. The V and J calls and clone size were taken over from that table, and D and trimming were inferred from the DNA. In all, the sample holds roughly 1,000 clones, and 78% of those were seen once. The ten top clones hold 9.5% to 10% of the sample. This specimen comes from a study of CD49a tissue-resident CD8 T cells in human skin (dated by TCRdb to 2017 to 2019). Regarding the complete study: Tissue-resident memory CD8+ T cell subsets in human skin, defined by CD49a, CD69 and CD103 expression, were examined in the study.

For roughly 5 healthy donors, CD8+ T cells were sorted from blood, dermis and epidermis, and the TCR beta CDR3 regions of these cells were analysed. All TCR-sequenced donors were healthy individuals, and each provided both blood and skin samples. CD8+ T cell populations were isolated by sorting before TCR beta sequencing. Before any analysis of T cells, the skin was split into dermal and epidermal compartments. The TCR originated in a human donor in good health. Input material: CD103- CD8+ T cells sorted from skin dermis.

Here is the DNA: TGTGCCAGCAGTGACCCGACAGGGCGCCTTAACACTGAAGCTTTCTTT. The translation is CASSDPTGRLNTEAFF. The chain couples TRBV6-1 to TRBJ1-1; 7 middle bases align to TRBD1. CDR1 MNHNS and CDR2 SASEGT were looked up in the germline V gene. Unmatched junction bases come to 9, with V trimmed by 3 bases and J by 2 bases. Reading from cysteine to phenylalanine, the CDR3 counts 16 amino acids. Of all the DNA, just the CDR3 is kept, 48 bases in frame from base 1.